The source of this TCR beta chain is a study of cytomegalovirus exposure and HLA in healthy donors. The PCR made use of 60 Vbeta and 13 Jbeta primers. Here immunoSEQ multiplex PCR was the method, and the copy in TCRdb shows in-frame clones only, minus some. The sample includes 150,000 to 200,000 clones, roughly 79% seen only once; the top ten take about 2%. Study findings and constraints: In vitro assays verified that three CMV-associated chains recognized CMV antigens specifically.

This clone was detected only once. Its matching antigen is unknown. CDR3 length equals 12 residues. V dropped 4 bases and J dropped 5; count of bases not matched to a gene: 0. Germline-derived CDR1 and CDR2 are MNHEY and SMNVEV (reference sequence). Sequences were obtained from PBMCs. This receptor was taken from a woman under 40 in good health and CMV-seropositive. The rearrangement links TRBV27 to TRBJ2-7, with 9 nucleotides matching TRBD1. The CDR3 sequence: CASSWTGDEQYF. The CDR3 coding sequence is TGTGCCAGCAGTTGGACAGGGGACGAGCAGTACTTC.